The 18 T cell receptor beta chains below were found in one sample sequenced in a study of blood T cell repertoires in COVID-19. The protocol was immunoSEQ multiplex PCR, while the TCRdb copy is restricted to in-frame clones and leaves out a portion. The data hold hundreds of thousands of clones, with about 91% observed a single time. Sample: PBMCs or T cells enriched from blood (not recorded which). The receptors were gathered from a woman aged 40-49 years who had recovered from COVID-19.

This clone came up once. V usage is TRBV30 and J usage is TRBJ2-7; D perhaps matches TRBD1 (6 bases). Germline lookup yields CDR1 GTSNPN and CDR2 SVGIG (reference sequence). V was trimmed by 2 bases and J by 3 bases, leaving 14 bases between them. This CDR3 comprises 14 residues. The CDR3 DNA reads TGTGCCTGGAGTTATGGAACAGGGTACTACGAGCAGTACTTC. Translated: CAWSYGTGYYEQYF.

V usage is TRBV11-3 and J usage is TRBJ2-3; 7 bases match TRBD2. The CDR3 contains 16 residues. Trimming at V came to 1 base and at J to 4 bases, leaving 8 bases not matched to a gene. Germline CDR1 SGHNT, CDR2 YENEEA. CDR3 sequence: CASSLAAVGGADTQYF. CDR3 in DNA: TGTGCCAGCAGCTTAGCGGCGGTTGGGGGGGCAGATACGCAGTATTTT.

The CDR3 loop is CASSSGGAAEAFF. The CDR3 DNA reads TGTGCCAGCAGCTCAGGGGGGGCCGCTGAAGCTTTCTTT. This rearrangement joins TRBV13 to TRBJ1-1; 7 positions agree with TRBD1. V lost 4 bases, J lost 6 bases, and 5 bases stayed unmatched. CDR3 length: 13 amino acids. CDR1 PRHDT and CDR2 FYEKMQ come from the germline V gene (reference sequence).

V is TRBV4-3 and J is TRBJ1-1, with a possible D match to TRBD1 (5 bases). V was shortened by 1 base and J by 0 bases, with 12 bases between the two germline ends. Germline CDR1 and CDR2: LGHNA and YSLEER. The CDR3 consists of 16 residues. CDR3 bases: TGCGCCAGCAGCCAAGTATGGAGGGGCCTGAACACTGAAGCTTTCTTT. This gives the protein CASSQVWRGLNTEAFF.

V usage is TRBV9 and J usage is TRBJ2-1, with D uncertain. The CDR3 contains 14 residues. Germline V gives CDR1 SGDLS, CDR2 YYNGEE. Trimming left V 4 bases short and J 8 bases short, with 16 bases between. CDR3 sequence: CASSLDSRIHEQFF. In DNA form, the CDR3 reads TGTGCCAGCAGCCTAGACTCCCGTATACATGAGCAGTTCTTC.

V is TRBV7-2 and J is TRBJ2-3; D remains unclear. The CDR3 has 13 residues. Germline V gene data show CDR1 as SGHTA and CDR2 as FQGNSA. Trimming removed 4 bases from V and 6 bases from J, with 11 bases in between. CDR3 nucleotide sequence: TGTGCCAGCAGCTCAGAGGTTGGGGATACGCAGTATTTT. It encodes CASSSEVGDTQYF.

V and J are TRBV21-1 and TRBJ1-5. TRBV21-1 is flagged as a pseudogene. The CDR3 spans 17 residues. This CDR3 reads CASSPLAVLEGNQPQHF. Here the CDR3 DNA reads TGTGCCAGCAGCCCGCTGGCCGTTTTAGAGGGCAATCAGCCCCAGCATTTT.

The chain recombines TRBV5-8 with TRBJ1-1; 7 bases are a match to TRBD1. V gave up 0 bases and J gave up 6 bases; unmatched junction bases: 8. Germline loops: CDR1 SGHTS, CDR2 YDEGEE. CDR3 length: 15 amino acids. The CDR3 DNA is TGTGCCAGCAGCTTGGTCGCGCGACAGGGTTCTGAAGCTTTCTTT. It encodes CASSLVARQGSEAFF.

The rearrangement uses TRBV29-1 and TRBJ2-1; 10 bases are shared with TRBD2. The CDR3 sequence is 12 residues long. The germline gives CDR1 SQVTM, CDR2 ANQGSEA. Losses at the gene ends were 5 bases for V and 7 bases for J; bases not matched to a gene: 2. The CDR3 DNA is TGCAGCGTTACAGCGGGGGGGAATGAGCAGTTCTTC. Its protein is CSVTAGGNEQFF.

The J gene is TRBJ2-6, the V gene TRBV5-4; D possibly corresponds to TRBD1 (6 bases). Germline CDR1 reads SGHNT; CDR2 reads YYREEE (reference sequence). V lost 3 bases and J 1 base, leaving 11 bases between the germline ends. This CDR3 spans 16 amino acids. This CDR3 is CASSSYRVSGANVLTF. The DNA for the CDR3 is TGTGCCAGCAGCTCGTACAGGGTTTCTGGGGCCAACGTCCTGACTTTC.

The chain joins TRBV18 to TRBJ1-3; 8 bases are shared with TRBD1. Trimming cost V 3 bases and J 3 bases; bases outside gene matches: 4. The CDR3 loop spans 15 amino acids. Germline V lookup: CDR1 KGHSH, CDR2 LQKENI. The CDR3, as DNA: TGTGCCAGCTCACCCGACAGGGGTAATGGAAACACCATATATTTT. Its protein product is CASSPDRGNGNTIYF.

The chain has TRBV11-2 and TRBJ1-3; possibly TRBD1 for D (6 bases). CDR1 SGHAT and CDR2 FQNNGV come from the germline V gene. Trimming removed 0 bases from V and 0 bases from J, with 12 bases in between. This CDR3 has 17 amino acids. DNA of the CDR3: TGTGCCAGCAGCTTAGAGACAGGCCGTCTCTCTGGAAACACCATATATTTT. Its protein product is CASSLETGRLSGNTIYF.

V is TRBV10-3 and J is TRBJ2-7; 7 bases align to TRBD1. Germline V gives CDR1 ENHRY, CDR2 SYGVKD. The CDR3 has 17 residues. With V trimmed by 4 bases and J by 0 bases, 12 bases remained unmatched. CDR3 sequence: CAISGGTVLDVSYEQYF. DNA of the CDR3: TGTGCCATCAGTGGGGGGACAGTCCTTGATGTCTCCTACGAGCAGTACTTC.

The chain is built from TRBV7-2 and TRBJ2-1; maybe TRBD2 (6 bases). Trimming took off 1 base at V and 1 base at J, with 11 bases between the two ends. Per germline, CDR1 SGHTA and CDR2 FQGNSA. This CDR3 has 16 residues. CDR3 nucleotides: TGTGCCAGCAGCTTAGGGGTTGGGGGGTCCTACAATGAGCAGTTCTTC. Amino acid sequence: CASSLGVGGSYNEQFF.

The V and J genes are TRBV7-2 and TRBJ2-7, with a tentative D call TRBD2 (6 bases). Germline V gene data show CDR1 as SGHTA and CDR2 as FQGNSA. The CDR3 length is 14 residues. V lost 2 bases, J lost 6 bases, and 14 bases lay in between. The DNA of the CDR3 is TGTGCCAGCAGCTTAATCGAAAGGGGAGGCGAGCAGTACTTC. Translation: CASSLIERGGEQYF.

This rearrangement joins TRBV10-3 to TRBJ2-3; D is undetermined. Germline V gene lookup returns CDR1 ENHRY and CDR2 SYGVKD. V gave up 5 bases and J gave up 0 bases, with 6 bases separating them. The length of the CDR3 is 13 residues. In DNA form, the CDR3 reads TGTGCCATCAGTACGCAGAGCACAGATACGCAGTATTTT. As protein: CAISTQSTDTQYF.

The chain employs TRBV7-3 and TRBJ2-5; TRBD1 might be the D (5 bases). V shed 1 base and J shed 4 bases, with 10 bases lying between them. Germline CDR1 is SGHTA and CDR2 is FQGTGA. The CDR3 is 14 amino acids. In nucleotides, the CDR3 is TGTGCCAGCAGCTTAATAGGGGTTGGAGAGACCCAGTACTTC. Translating it yields CASSLIGVGETQYF.

The chain recombines TRBV5-1 with TRBJ2-2; D might be TRBD1 (5 bases). V was trimmed by 0 bases and J by 3 bases, leaving 9 bases between them. CDR3 length equals 15 residues. CDR1 and CDR2 from the germline V gene are SGHRS and YFSETQ. CDR3 coding DNA: TGCGCCAGCAGCTTGGGACAGAGTGACACCGGGGAGCTGTTTTTT. Residues: CASSLGQSDTGELFF.